Below are 32 T cell receptor beta chains sequenced from a single sample in a study of beta chain features in type 1 diabetes. As every portion of the isolated RNA was reverse transcribed, the sequencing read expressed TCRB transcripts. Profiling relied on immunoSEQ multiplex PCR, and the TCRdb table lists in-frame clones only, not all of them. This sample has roughly 170,000 clones; about 13% occur once, and the top ten carry 0.62%. Sequenced input: central memory CD4+ T cells from blood. Every receptor here comes from a woman aged 18-29 years in good health.

The chain carries TRBV18 and TRBJ1-4; TRBD1 aligns across 7 bases. J was trimmed by 4 bases and V by 6 bases; bases with no gene match: 5. This CDR3 contains 14 residues. Germline-derived CDR1 and CDR2 are KGHSH and LQKENI. CDR3 bases: TGTGCCAGCTCCCCGGGACAGCATAATGAAAAACTGTTTTTT. It is translated as CASSPGQHNEKLFF.

About this clone: The sample holds other DNA sequences that translate to the same CDR3. The V call is TRBV19, the J call TRBJ2-2; D is ambiguous. The CDR3 extends over 14 amino acids. Germline assignment: CDR1 LNHDA and CDR2 SQIVND (reference sequence). Trimming left V 3 bases short and J 2 bases short, with 7 bases between. The CDR3 here is CASSMPVNTGELFF. Written as DNA, the CDR3 is TGTGCCAGTAGTATGCCGGTTAACACCGGGGAGCTGTTTTTT.

This clone occurred a few times. V is TRBV21-1 and J is TRBJ2-7; the table's TRBD2 call for D was not verified on the DNA. TRBV21-1 counts as a pseudogene. The length of the CDR3 is 12 residues. The CDR3 bases are TGTGCCAGCAGCCACCTAGGACTAGAGCAGTACTTC. This translates into CASSHLGLEQYF.

This clone was detected only a few times. This sequence joins TRBV11-2 and TRBJ2-7; possible D gene TRBD1, 6 bases. Germline loops: CDR1 SGHAT, CDR2 FQNNGV. CDR3 length: 14 residues. V gave up 3 bases and J gave up 7 bases, with 16 bases separating them. The CDR3 protein is CASSFRQANGEQYF. The CDR3 coding sequence is TGTGCCAGCAGCTTCCGACAGGCCAACGGGGAGCAGTACTTC.

The sample holds a few counts of this clone. This sequence joins TRBV4-2 and TRBJ2-4; 8 positions match TRBD1. Germline trimming cut 0 bases from V and 9 bases from J; bases unmatched to any gene: 13. CDR1 and CDR2 (germline): LGHNA, YNFKEQ. CDR3 length equals 17 residues. The CDR3 region is CASSQETGARQGGIQYF. CDR3 DNA sequence: TGTGCCAGCAGCCAAGAGACAGGGGCGAGACAAGGGGGCATTCAGTACTTC.

This clone was seen a handful of times. The gene calls are TRBV7-9 and TRBJ1-1; maybe TRBD1 (5 bases). Trimming left V 5 bases short and J 1 base short, with 14 bases between. The CDR3 is 15 amino acids. Per the germline V gene, CDR1 is SEHNR and CDR2 is FQNEAQ (reference sequence). As DNA, the CDR3 is TGTGCCAGCAGCCCGGGGGGAGGTTGGAACACTGAAGCTTTCTTT. It yields the protein CASSPGGGWNTEAFF.

V and J are TRBV28 and TRBJ2-5, with 9 positions matching TRBD1. Germline V gene sequence: CDR1 MDHEN, CDR2 SYDVKM. Trimming removed 6 bases from V and 2 bases from J; junction bases left unmatched: 10. The CDR3 has 16 amino acids. CDR3 protein: CASSLFGTGTQETQYF. The CDR3 DNA is TGTGCCAGCAGCCTCTTCGGGACAGGGACGCAAGAGACCCAGTACTTC.

Only a few counts were recorded for this clone. The chain carries TRBV18 and TRBJ2-3; D perhaps matches TRBD1 (7 bases). This CDR3 is built from 14 residues. V lost 9 bases to trimming and J lost 4 bases, with 17 bases between them. The V gene's germline CDR1 is KGHSH and CDR2 LQKENI. CDR3 region: CASKPGGPADTQYF. For the CDR3, the DNA is TGTGCCAGTAAACCAGGGGGGCCTGCAGATACGCAGTATTTT.

This rearrangement joins TRBV6-6 to TRBJ2-5; perhaps TRBD1 as D (5 bases). The V end was cut by 5 bases, the J end by 3 bases, with 7 bases between. The V gene's germline CDR1 is MNHNY and CDR2 SVGAGI (reference sequence). This CDR3 is built from 12 residues. CDR3 amino acids: CASSRTKETQYF. The CDR3 DNA reads as TGTGCCAGCAGTCGGACAAAAGAGACCCAGTACTTC.

This clone was seen a few times. The chain carries TRBV19 and TRBJ2-7; 9 bases are a match to TRBD2. The J segment lost 6 bases and the V segment lost 6 bases, leaving 6 bases of the junction unmatched. CDR1 is LNHDA, CDR2 SQIVND, per germline (reference sequence). CDR3 length equals 13 residues. This CDR3 is CASSRLAVGEQYF. The CDR3 region has the DNA TGTGCCAGTAGCAGACTAGCGGTCGGCGAGCAGTACTTC.

This chain joins TRBV5-6 and TRBJ2-2, with 9 bases aligning to TRBD1. In germline, CDR1 is SGHDT, CDR2 YYEEEE. CDR3 length: 16 residues. The V and J ends lost 4 bases and 5 bases, in that order; junction bases with no gene match: 9. The CDR3 region has the DNA TGTGCCAGCAGCGTGACAGGGGGGATGGAAACCGGGGAGCTGTTTTTT. It codes for CASSVTGGMETGELFF.

This clone was seen only a few times. The chain has TRBV30 and TRBJ2-5; 11 bases agree with TRBD1. CDR3 length equals 15 residues. Germline CDR1 reads GTSNPN; CDR2 reads SVGIG (reference sequence). V shed 2 bases, J shed 4 bases, and the junction held 6 bases outside the gene matches. CDR3 coding DNA: TGTGCCTGGAGTCGAGGGACAGGGGGTCGAGAGACCCAGTACTTC. As protein: CAWSRGTGGRETQYF.

The chain uses TRBV19 and TRBJ2-5; 9 bases agree with TRBD1. Germline CDR1 LNHDA, CDR2 SQIVND (reference sequence). Losses at the gene ends were 3 bases for V and 5 bases for J; bases not matched to a gene: 7. The length of the CDR3 is 15 residues. The CDR3 nucleotides are TGTGCCAGTAGTATCGGACAGGGGAGGAGGGAGACCCAGTACTTC. It is translated as CASSIGQGRRETQYF.

This clone was seen a handful of times. The chain is built from TRBV27 and TRBJ2-6; D is ambiguous. Germline values: CDR1 MNHEY, CDR2 SMNVEV (reference sequence). The germline V and J ends were trimmed by 6 bases and 3 bases, with 6 bases remaining between them. The CDR3 is made up of 13 amino acids. DNA for the CDR3: TGTGCCAGCAGCTCCCTTGGGGCCAACGTCCTGACTTTC. It encodes CASSSLGANVLTF.

This clone was detected a few times. The V gene is TRBV2, the J gene TRBJ2-2; 8 bases map to TRBD2. This CDR3 region has 16 residues. V trimming: 5 bases; J trimming: 7 bases; junction bases outside the gene matches: 12. Germline V gene lookup returns CDR1 SNHLY and CDR2 FYNNEI. CDR3 nucleotide sequence: TGTGCCAGCAGTACCCGGGGCGGGGGGCGCCACGGGGAGCTGTTTTTT. Encoded protein: CASSTRGGGRHGELFF.

This clone has more than one count but fewer than ten. The V and J genes are TRBV21-1 and TRBJ2-4; the table assigns TRBD1, which was not confirmed against the DNA. TRBV21-1 is a listed pseudogene. The CDR3 is 12 residues long. The CDR3 DNA reads as TGTGCCAGGGGGGACAGGGACAACATTCAGTACTTC. Translated: CARGDRDNIQYF.

The chain recombines TRBV7-9 with TRBJ2-1, with 7 bases that match TRBD2. The CDR3 length is 17 residues. The V gene end was trimmed by 1 base and the J gene end by 8 bases; junction bases not matched to a gene: 14. From germline, CDR1 is SEHNR and CDR2 FQNEAQ (reference sequence). In nucleotides, the CDR3 is TGTGCCAGCAGCTTAGGCTCGAAGGCGGGAGCAGGTGATGAGCAGTTCTTC. Protein sequence: CASSLGSKAGAGDEQFF. Filled out from reference TRBV7-9 and TRBJ2-1, the complete variable domain reads DTGVSQNPRHKITKRGQNVTFRCDPISEHNRLYWYRQTLGQGPEFLTYFQNEAQLEKSRLLSDRFSAERPKGSFSTLEIQRTEQGDSAMYLCASSLGSKAGAGDEQFFGPGTRLTVL.

In its sample, this clone was seen a few times. The rearrangement uses TRBV28 and TRBJ2-1; 13 bases align to TRBD2. This CDR3 is 15 amino acids long. Germline V CDR1 and CDR2: MDHEN, SYDVKM. The V and J ends lost 6 bases and 8 bases, in that order; junction bases with no gene match: 7. For the CDR3, the DNA is TGTGCCAGCAGCCTGACTAGCGGGAGGAGACATGAGCAGTTCTTC. It yields the protein CASSLTSGRRHEQFF.

This clone has just a few counts. The V and J genes are TRBV29-1 and TRBJ2-1; 9 bases line up with TRBD1. After removal of 7 bases from V and 2 bases from J, the junction contained 6 bases not matched to a gene. In germline, CDR1 is SQVTM, CDR2 ANQGSEA. The CDR3 length is 14 residues. The CDR3 loop is CSAMTGGTYNEQFF. CDR3 coding DNA: TGCAGCGCCATGACAGGGGGGACCTACAATGAGCAGTTCTTC.

The rearrangement links TRBV7-9 to TRBJ2-7; 9 nucleotides align to TRBD2. CDR1 is SEHNR and CDR2 is FQNEAQ in the germline V gene (reference sequence). J lost 5 bases, V lost 3 bases, and 8 bases had no gene match. This CDR3 comprises 15 residues. The CDR3 loop reads CASSFLRAGGDEQYF. CDR3 coding DNA: TGTGCCAGCAGCTTCTTGAGGGCGGGAGGGGACGAGCAGTACTTC.

There are a few counts of this clone. The rearrangement joins TRBV5-1 to TRBJ2-2; 8 positions agree with TRBD1. The germline V gene encodes CDR1 SGHRS and CDR2 YFSETQ. V dropped 7 bases and J dropped 0; count of bases not matched to a gene: 5. The CDR3 has 15 amino acids. The CDR3 is CASRQGAPNTGELFF. As DNA, the CDR3 is TGCGCCAGCCGTCAGGGGGCTCCGAACACCGGGGAGCTGTTTTTT.

The chain combines TRBV14 with TRBJ1-3; D gene unclear. This CDR3 contains 14 residues. From germline, CDR1 is SGHDN and CDR2 FVKESK. The V and J ends lost 2 bases and 0 bases respectively, with 5 bases between them. The CDR3: CASSQLRSGNTIYF. CDR3 bases: TGTGCCAGCAGCCAACTACGCTCTGGAAACACCATATATTTT.

Here the CDR3 DNA reads TGTGCCAGCAGCGTGGCTCCGACAGGGAGAGATGAGCAGTTCTTC. Encoded protein: CASSVAPTGRDEQFF. The rearrangement links TRBV9 to TRBJ2-1, with TRBD1 matching over 7 bases. CDR3 length equals 15 residues. Germline V lookup: CDR1 SGDLS, CDR2 YYNGEE. Trimming cost V 2 bases and J 8 bases; bases outside gene matches: 10.

This clone has more than one count but fewer than ten. The chain links TRBV7-2 to TRBJ2-1; 7 nucleotides agree with TRBD2. Germline loops: CDR1 SGHTA, CDR2 FQGNSA. The CDR3 runs 13 residues. J gave up 13 bases and V 1 base, and 7 bases lay outside the gene matches. CDR3 nucleotides: TGTGCCAGCAGCTTAGGTCTAGCGGAGTCCCAGTTCTTC. It specifies CASSLGLAESQFF. Looking up the rest from reference TRBV7-2 and TRBJ2-1 gives the full variable domain: GAGVSQSPSNKVTEKGKDVELRCDPISGHTALYWYRQSLGQGLEFLIYFQGNSAPDKSGLPSDRFSAERTGGSVSTLTIQRTQQEDSAVYLCASSLGLAESQFFGPGTRLTVL.

The sample holds one count of this clone. The chain joins TRBV5-4 to TRBJ2-7; D might be TRBD1 (6 bases). The CDR3 contains 15 residues. Trimming left V 2 bases short and J 1 base short, with 13 bases between. Germline V gene sequence: CDR1 SGHNT, CDR2 YYREEE (reference sequence). CDR3 residues: CASSLSGHRSYEQYF. The DNA for the CDR3 is TGTGCCAGCAGCTTATCGGGACACCGATCCTACGAGCAGTACTTC.

V usage is TRBV28 and J usage is TRBJ2-1; D unclear. The CDR3 is 12 amino acids. Germline V CDR1 and CDR2: MDHEN, SYDVKM. V was clipped by 6 bases and J by 9 bases, with 12 bases between them. CDR3: CASSSQRLEQFF. CDR3 bases: TGTGCCAGCAGCTCCCAGAGACTTGAGCAGTTCTTC.

J is TRBJ1-1 and V is TRBV6-6, with D perhaps matching TRBD1 (6 bases). Trimming shortened V by 0 bases and J by 4 bases, and 9 bases separated the two germline ends. In germline, CDR1 is MNHNY, CDR2 SVGAGI (reference sequence). This CDR3 is 14 amino acids long. The CDR3 DNA is TGTGCCAGCAGTTACTCGGGAGGGGGCACTGAAGCTTTCTTT. Protein: CASSYSGGGTEAFF.

Note on this clone: The junction departs from the called germline gene at one end, perhaps through a read error. This chain connects TRBV7-7 to TRBJ1-5; D gene unclear. Germline V gene sequence: CDR1 SSHAT, CDR2 FNYEAQ (reference sequence). The CDR3 loop spans 11 amino acids. CDR3 protein: CASSRYQPQHF. The CDR3 region has the DNA TGTGCTAGCAGCCGTTATCAGCCCCAGCATTTT.

This clone was seen only a few times. The chain joins TRBV14 to TRBJ2-3, with D perhaps TRBD1 (5 bases). V lost 2 bases and J 6 bases, leaving 9 bases between the germline ends. The CDR3 runs 13 residues. The germline gives CDR1 SGHDN, CDR2 FVKESK. In DNA form, the CDR3 reads TGTGCCAGCAGCCAACAACAGGTCGATACGCAGTATTTT. Its translation is CASSQQQVDTQYF.

This sequence joins TRBV20-1 and TRBJ2-7; D remains ambiguous. Per germline, CDR1 DFQATT and CDR2 SNEGSKA (reference sequence). The ends were cut back, 1 base at V and 6 bases at J, with 4 bases in the middle. The CDR3 totals 10 residues. The CDR3 coding sequence is TGCAGTGCTAGAGTCCTCGAGCAGTACTTC. Protein: CSARVLEQYF.

In this sample, this clone turned up a few times. The V gene is TRBV19, the J gene TRBJ2-2; D is possibly TRBD2 (5 bases). The V gene's germline CDR1 is LNHDA and CDR2 SQIVND (reference sequence). V shed 3 bases and J shed 4 bases, with 12 bases lying between them. CDR3 length: 15 amino acids. Written as DNA, the CDR3 is TGTGCCAGTAGTATTGTCGAGGGAACCACCGGGGAGCTGTTTTTT. This codes for CASSIVEGTTGELFF.

This clone was seen more than once but under ten times. This chain uses TRBV7-9 with TRBJ2-7; no definite D call. Between the trimmed V and J ends, which lost 2 bases and 0 bases, there was a span of 5 bases. Germline assignment: CDR1 SEHNR and CDR2 FQNEAQ (reference sequence). The CDR3 loop spans 13 amino acids. The CDR3 DNA sequence: TGTGCCAGCAGCTTATACGGCTCCTACGAGCAGTACTTC. This sequence encodes CASSLYGSYEQYF.